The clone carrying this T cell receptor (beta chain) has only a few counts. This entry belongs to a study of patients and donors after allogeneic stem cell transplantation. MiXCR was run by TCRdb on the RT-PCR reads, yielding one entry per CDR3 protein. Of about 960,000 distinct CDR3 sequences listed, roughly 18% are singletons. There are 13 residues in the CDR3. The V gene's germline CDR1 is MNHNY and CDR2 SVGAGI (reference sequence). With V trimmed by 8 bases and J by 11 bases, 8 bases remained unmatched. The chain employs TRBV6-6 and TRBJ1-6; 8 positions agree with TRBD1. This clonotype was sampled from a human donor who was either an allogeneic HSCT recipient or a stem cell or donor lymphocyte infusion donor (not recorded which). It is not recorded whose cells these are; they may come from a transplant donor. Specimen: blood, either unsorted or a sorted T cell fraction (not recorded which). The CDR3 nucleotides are TGTGCCAGCTTGGACAGGGCATCGGCACCCCTCCACTTT. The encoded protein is CASLDRASAPLHF.